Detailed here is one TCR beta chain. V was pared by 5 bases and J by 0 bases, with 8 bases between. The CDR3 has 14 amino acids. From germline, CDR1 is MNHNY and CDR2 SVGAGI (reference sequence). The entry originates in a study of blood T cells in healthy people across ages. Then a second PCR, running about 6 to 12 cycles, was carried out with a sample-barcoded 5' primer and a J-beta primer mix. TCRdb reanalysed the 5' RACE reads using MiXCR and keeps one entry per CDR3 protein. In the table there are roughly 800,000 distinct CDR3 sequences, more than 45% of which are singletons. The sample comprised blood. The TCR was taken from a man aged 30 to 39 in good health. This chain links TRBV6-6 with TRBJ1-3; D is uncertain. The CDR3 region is CASSIGNSGNTIYF. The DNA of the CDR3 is TGTGCCAGCAGTATCGGTAACTCTGGAAACACCATATATTTT.